Included here is one TCR beta chain sequence, with context. Its antigen is currently unknown. V was clipped by 8 bases and J by 5 bases; unmatched bases: 1. This CDR3 has 13 amino acids. Per the germline V gene, CDR1 is SEHNR and CDR2 is FQNEAQ (reference sequence). Terminally differentiated effector memory CD45RA+ cells were excluded from the naive CD8 cells, which were CD45RO-negative and positively selected for CCR7. This sample is drawn from a study of shared clonotypes between healthy human individuals. In the study overall: The plates for each donor numbered three CD4 naive, three CD4 memory, two CD8 naive and one CD8 memory.

Sequencing was at deep level. Researchers divided each subset's genomic DNA evenly across several immunoSEQ plates. Sequencing used immunoSEQ multiplex PCR; TCRdb keeps in-frame clones, though not all of them. The table has about 2.2 million clones, 93% seen once. General study points: Compared with clonotypes that all four donors shared, non-shared clonotypes had lower generation probabilities.

This TCR was sampled from a man aged 18 to 29 in good health. Some clones in this sample may be carry-over from other donors' samples. The chain carries TRBV7-9 and TRBJ2-1, with 12 bases that match TRBD2. Material: naive CD8+ T cells from PBMCs. The CDR3 spells CASRTSGDNEQFF. For the CDR3, the DNA is TGTGCCAGCCGGACTAGCGGGGACAATGAGCAGTTCTTC.